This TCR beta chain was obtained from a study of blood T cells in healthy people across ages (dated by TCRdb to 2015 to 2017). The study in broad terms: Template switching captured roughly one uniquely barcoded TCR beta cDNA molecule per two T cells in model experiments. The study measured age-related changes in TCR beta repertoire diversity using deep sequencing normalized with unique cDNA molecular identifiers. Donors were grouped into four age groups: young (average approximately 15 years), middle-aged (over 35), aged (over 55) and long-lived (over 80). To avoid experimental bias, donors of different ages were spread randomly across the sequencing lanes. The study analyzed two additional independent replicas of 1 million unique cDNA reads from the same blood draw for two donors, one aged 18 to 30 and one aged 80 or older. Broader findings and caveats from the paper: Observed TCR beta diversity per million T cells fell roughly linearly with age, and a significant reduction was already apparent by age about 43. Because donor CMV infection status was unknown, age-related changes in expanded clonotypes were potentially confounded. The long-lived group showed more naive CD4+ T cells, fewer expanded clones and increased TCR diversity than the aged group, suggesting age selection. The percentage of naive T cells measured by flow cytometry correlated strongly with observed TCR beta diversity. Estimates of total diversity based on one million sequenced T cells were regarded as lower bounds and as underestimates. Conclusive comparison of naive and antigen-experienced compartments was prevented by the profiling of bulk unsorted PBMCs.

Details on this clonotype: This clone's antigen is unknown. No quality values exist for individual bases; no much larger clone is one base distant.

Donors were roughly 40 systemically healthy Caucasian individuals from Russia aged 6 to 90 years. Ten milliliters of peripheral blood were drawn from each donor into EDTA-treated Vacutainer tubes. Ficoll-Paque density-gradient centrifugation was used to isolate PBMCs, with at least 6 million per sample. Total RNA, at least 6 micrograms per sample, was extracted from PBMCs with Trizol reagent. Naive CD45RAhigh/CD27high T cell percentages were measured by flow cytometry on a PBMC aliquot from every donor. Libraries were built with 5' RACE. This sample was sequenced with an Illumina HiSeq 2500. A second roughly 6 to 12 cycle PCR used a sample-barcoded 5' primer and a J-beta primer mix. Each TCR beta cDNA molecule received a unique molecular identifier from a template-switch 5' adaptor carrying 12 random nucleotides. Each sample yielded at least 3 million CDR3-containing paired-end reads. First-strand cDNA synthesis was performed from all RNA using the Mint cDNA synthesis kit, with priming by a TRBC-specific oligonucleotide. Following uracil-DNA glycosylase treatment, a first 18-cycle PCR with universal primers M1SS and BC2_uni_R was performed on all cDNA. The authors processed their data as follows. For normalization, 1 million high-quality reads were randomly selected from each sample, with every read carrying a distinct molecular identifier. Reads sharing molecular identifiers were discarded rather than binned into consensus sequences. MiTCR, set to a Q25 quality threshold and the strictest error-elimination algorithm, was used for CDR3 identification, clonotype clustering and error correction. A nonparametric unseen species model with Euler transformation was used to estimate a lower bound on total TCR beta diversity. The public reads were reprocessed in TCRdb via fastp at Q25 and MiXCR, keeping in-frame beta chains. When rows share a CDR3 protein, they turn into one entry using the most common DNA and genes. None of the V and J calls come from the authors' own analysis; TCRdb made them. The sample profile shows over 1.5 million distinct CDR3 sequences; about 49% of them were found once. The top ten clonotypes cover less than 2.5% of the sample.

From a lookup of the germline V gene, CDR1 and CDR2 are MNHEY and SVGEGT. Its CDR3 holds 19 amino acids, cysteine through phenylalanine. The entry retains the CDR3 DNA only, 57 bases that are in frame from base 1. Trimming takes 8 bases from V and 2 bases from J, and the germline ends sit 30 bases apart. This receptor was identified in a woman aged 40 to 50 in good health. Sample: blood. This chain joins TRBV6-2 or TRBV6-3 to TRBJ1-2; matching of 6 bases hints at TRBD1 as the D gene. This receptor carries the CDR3 CASGTLFDRTNYRNYGYTF. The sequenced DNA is TGTGCCAGCGGTACCCTCTTCGACAGGACCAACTACAGGAACTATGGCTACACCTTC.